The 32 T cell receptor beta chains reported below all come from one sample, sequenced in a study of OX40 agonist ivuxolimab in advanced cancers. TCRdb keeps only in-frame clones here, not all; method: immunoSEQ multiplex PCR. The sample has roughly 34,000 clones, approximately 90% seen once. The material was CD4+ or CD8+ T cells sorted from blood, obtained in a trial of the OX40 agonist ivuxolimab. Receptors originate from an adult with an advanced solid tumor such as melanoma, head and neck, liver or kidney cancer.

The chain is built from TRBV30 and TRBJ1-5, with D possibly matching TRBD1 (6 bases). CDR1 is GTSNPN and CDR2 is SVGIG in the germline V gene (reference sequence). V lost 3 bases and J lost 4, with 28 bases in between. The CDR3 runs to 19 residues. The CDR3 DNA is TGTGCCTGGAGCCTCTCGATATCCTGGGGTAGGGGGATTAATCAGCCCCAGCATTTT. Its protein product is CAWSLSISWGRGINQPQHF.

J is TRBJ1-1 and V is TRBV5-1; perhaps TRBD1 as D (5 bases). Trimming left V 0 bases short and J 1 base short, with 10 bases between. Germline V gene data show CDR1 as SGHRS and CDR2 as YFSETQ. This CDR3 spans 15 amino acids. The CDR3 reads CASSLDGGGNTEAFF. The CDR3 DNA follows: TGCGCCAGCAGCTTGGATGGGGGTGGGAACACTGAAGCTTTCTTT.

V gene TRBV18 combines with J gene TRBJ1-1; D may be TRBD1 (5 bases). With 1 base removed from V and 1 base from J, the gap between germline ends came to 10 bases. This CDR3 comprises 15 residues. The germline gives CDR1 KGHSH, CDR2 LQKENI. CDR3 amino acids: CASSPQGRENTEAFF. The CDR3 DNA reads TGTGCCAGCTCACCACAGGGGCGGGAGAACACTGAAGCTTTCTTT.

This chain's CDR3 is CASSSSGPKETQYF. CDR3 nucleotides: TGTGCCAGCAGCTCCTCGGGACCGAAAGAGACCCAGTACTTC. This rearrangement joins TRBV6-1 to TRBJ2-5, with D perhaps TRBD1 or TRBD2 (5 bases each). Per germline, CDR1 MNHNS and CDR2 SASEGT. This CDR3 is 14 amino acids long. With 6 bases removed from V and 3 bases from J, the gap between germline ends came to 14 bases.

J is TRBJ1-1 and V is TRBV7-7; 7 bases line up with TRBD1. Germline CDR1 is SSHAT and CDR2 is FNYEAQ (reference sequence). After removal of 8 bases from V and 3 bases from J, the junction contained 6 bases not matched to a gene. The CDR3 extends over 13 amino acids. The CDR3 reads CASAVGQDTEAFF. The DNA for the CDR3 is TGTGCCAGCGCAGTCGGACAGGACACTGAAGCTTTCTTT.

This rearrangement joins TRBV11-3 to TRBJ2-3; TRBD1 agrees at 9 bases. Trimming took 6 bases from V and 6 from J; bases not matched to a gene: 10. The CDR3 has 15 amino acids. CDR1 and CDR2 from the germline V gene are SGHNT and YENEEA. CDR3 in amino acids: CASRRFGQGSDTQYF. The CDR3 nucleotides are TGTGCCAGCAGACGATTCGGACAGGGGAGCGATACGCAGTATTTT.

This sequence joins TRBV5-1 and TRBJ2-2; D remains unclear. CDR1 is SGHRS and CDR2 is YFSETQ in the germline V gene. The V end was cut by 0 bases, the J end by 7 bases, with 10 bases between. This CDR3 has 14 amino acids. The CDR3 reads CASSLDASSGELFF. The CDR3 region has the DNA TGCGCCAGCAGCTTGGACGCGTCTAGCGGGGAGCTGTTTTTT.

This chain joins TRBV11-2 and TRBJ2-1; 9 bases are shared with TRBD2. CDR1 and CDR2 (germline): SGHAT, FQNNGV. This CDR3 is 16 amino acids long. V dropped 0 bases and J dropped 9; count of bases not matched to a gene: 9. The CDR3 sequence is CASSLDIAGVGGEQFF. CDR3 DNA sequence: TGTGCCAGCAGCTTAGATATAGCGGGAGTCGGAGGTGAGCAGTTCTTC.

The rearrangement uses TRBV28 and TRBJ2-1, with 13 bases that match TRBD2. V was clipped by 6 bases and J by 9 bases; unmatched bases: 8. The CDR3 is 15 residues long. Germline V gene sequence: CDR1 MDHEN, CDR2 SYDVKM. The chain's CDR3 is CASRVGLAGDGEQFF. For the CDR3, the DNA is TGTGCCAGCAGGGTAGGACTAGCGGGAGACGGTGAGCAGTTCTTC.

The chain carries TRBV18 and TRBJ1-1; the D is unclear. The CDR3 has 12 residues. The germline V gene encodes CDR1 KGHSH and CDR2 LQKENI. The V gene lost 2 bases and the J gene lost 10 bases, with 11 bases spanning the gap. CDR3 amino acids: CASSPGPHGAFF. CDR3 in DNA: TGTGCCAGCTCACCAGGGCCACACGGAGCTTTCTTT. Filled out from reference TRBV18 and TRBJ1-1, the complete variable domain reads NAGVMQNPRHLVRRRGQEARLRCSPMKGHSHVYWYRQLPEEGLKFMVYLQKENIIDESGMPKERFSAEFPKEGPSILRIQQVVRGDSAAYFCASSPGPHGAFFGQGTRLTVV.

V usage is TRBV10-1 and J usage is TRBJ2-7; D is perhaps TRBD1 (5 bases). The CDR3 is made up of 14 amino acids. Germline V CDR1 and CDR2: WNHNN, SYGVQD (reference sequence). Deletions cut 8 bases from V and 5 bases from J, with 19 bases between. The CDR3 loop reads CASADPNKGNEQYF. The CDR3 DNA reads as TGCGCCAGCGCGGACCCAAACAAGGGGAACGAGCAGTACTTC.

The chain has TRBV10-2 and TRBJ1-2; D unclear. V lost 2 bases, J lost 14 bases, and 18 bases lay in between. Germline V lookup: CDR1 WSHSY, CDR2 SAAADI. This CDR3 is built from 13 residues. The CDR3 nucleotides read TGCGCCAGCAGTGAGAAGGCTCGCGATTTAAAGACCTTC. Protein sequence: CASSEKARDLKTF.

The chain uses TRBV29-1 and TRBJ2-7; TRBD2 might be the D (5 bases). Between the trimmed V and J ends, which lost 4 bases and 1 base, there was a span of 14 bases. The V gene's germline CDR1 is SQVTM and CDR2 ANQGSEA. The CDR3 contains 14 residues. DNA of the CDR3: TGCAGCGTTGCGTCGGGGAGCAATTCCTACGAGCAGTACTTC. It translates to CSVASGSNSYEQYF.

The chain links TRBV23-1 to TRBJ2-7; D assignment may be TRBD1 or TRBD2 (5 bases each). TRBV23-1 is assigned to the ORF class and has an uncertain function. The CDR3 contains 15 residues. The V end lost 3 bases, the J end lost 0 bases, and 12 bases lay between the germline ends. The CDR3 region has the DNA TGCGCCAGCAGTCACCCGGGACCCGGCTCCTACGAGCAGTACTTC. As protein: CASSHPGPGSYEQYF.

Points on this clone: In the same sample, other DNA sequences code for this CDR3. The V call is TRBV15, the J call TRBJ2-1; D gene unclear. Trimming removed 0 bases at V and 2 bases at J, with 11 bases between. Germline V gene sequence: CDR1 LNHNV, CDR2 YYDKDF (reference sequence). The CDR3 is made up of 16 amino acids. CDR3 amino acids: CATSREASFPYNEQFF. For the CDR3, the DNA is TGTGCCACCAGCAGAGAGGCTTCATTTCCCTACAATGAGCAGTTCTTC.

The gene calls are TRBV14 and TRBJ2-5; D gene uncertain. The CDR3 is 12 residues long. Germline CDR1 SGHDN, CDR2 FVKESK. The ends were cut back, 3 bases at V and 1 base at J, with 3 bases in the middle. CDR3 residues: CASSQFQETQYF. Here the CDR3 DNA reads TGTGCCAGCAGCCAGTTCCAAGAGACCCAGTACTTC.

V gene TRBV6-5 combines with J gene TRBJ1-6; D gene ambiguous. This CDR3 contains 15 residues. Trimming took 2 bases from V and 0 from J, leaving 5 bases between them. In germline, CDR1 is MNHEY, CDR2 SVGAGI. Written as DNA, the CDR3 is TGTGCCAGCAGTTACGGCGGCTCCTATAATTCACCCCTCCACTTT. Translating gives CASSYGGSYNSPLHF.

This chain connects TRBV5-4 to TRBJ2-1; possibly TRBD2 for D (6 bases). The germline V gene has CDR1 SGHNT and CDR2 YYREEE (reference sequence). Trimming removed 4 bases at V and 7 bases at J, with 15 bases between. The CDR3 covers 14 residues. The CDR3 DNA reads TGTGCCAGCAGCCCGAAGGTGGGGGGAAATGAGCAGTTCTTC. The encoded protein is CASSPKVGGNEQFF.

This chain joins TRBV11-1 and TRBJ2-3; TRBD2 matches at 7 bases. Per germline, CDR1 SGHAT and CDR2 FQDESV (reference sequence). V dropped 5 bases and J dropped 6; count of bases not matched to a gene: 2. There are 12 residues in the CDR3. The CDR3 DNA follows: TGTGCCAGCAGCGAGCGGGGCGATACGCAGTATTTT. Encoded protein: CASSERGDTQYF.

CDR3 amino acids: CASRTANYGYTF. In DNA form, the CDR3 reads TGTGCCAGCAGGACTGCGAACTATGGCTACACCTTC. The chain uses TRBV6-6 and TRBJ1-2; D remains unclear. V was clipped by 6 bases and J by 2 bases, with 7 bases between them. This CDR3 has 12 residues. The V gene's germline CDR1 is MNHNY and CDR2 SVGAGI (reference sequence).

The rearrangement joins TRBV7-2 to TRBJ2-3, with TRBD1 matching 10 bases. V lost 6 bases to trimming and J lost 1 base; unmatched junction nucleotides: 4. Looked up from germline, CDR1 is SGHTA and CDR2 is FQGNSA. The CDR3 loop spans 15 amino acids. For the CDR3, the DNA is TGTGCCAGCAGGCCCGGGACAGGGGGCACAGATACGCAGTATTTT. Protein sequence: CASRPGTGGTDTQYF.

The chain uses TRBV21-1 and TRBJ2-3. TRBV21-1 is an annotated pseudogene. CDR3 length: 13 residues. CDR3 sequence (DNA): TGTGCCAGCAGCAAAGCTTTGGGGGATACGCAGTATTTT. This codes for CASSKALGDTQYF.

CDR3 loop: CASSTLQVGDQPQHF. CDR3 DNA: TGTGCCAGCAGTACATTACAGGTCGGGGATCAGCCCCAGCATTTT. The rearrangement links TRBV28 to TRBJ1-5; D possibly corresponds to TRBD1 (5 bases). Trimming took 5 bases from V and 5 from J, leaving 16 bases between them. In germline, CDR1 is MDHEN, CDR2 SYDVKM. There are 15 residues in the CDR3.

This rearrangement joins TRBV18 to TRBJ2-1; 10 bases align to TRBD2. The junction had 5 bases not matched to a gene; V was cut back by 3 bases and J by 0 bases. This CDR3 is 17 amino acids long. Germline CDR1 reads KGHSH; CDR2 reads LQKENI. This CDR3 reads CASSPGTSVSSYNEQFF. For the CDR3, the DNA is TGTGCCAGCTCACCCGGGACTAGCGTGAGCTCCTACAATGAGCAGTTCTTC.

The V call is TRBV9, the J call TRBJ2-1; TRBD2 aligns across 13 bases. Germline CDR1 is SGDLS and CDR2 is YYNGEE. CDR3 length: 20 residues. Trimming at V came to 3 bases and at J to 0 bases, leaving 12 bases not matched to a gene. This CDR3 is CASSAGTSGIPSNSYNEQFF. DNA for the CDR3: TGTGCCAGCAGCGCGGGGACTAGCGGGATCCCGAGTAACTCCTACAATGAGCAGTTCTTC.

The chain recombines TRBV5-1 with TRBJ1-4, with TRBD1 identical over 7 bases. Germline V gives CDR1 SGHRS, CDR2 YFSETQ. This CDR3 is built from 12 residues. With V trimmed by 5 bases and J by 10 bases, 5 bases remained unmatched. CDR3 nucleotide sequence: TGCGCCAGCAGGAACAGGGGAGGAAAACTGTTTTTT. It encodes CASRNRGGKLFF. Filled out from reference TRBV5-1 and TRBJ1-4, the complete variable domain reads KAGVTQTPRYLIKTRGQQVTLSCSPISGHRSVSWYQQTPGQGLQFLFEYFSETQRNKGNFPGRFSGRQFSNSRSEMNVSTLELGDSALYLCASRNRGGKLFFGSGTQLSVL.

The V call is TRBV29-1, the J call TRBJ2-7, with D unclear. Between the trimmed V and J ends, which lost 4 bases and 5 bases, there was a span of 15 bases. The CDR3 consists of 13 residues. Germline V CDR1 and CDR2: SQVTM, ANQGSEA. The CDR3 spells CSVAGLAGDEQYF. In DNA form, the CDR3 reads TGCAGCGTTGCCGGCCTGGCTGGGGACGAGCAGTACTTC.

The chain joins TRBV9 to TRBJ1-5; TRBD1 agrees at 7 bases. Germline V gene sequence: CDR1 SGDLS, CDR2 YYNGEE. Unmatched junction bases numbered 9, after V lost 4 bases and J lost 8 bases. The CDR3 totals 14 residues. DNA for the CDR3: TGTGCCAGCAGCCTGGGACAGTCTAGGGAGCCCCAGCATTTT. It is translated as CASSLGQSREPQHF.

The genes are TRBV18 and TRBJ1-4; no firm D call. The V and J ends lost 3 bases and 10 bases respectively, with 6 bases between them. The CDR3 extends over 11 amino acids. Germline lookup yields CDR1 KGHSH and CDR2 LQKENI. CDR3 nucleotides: TGTGCCAGCTCACCCGGGATAAAACTGTTTTTT. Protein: CASSPGIKLFF.

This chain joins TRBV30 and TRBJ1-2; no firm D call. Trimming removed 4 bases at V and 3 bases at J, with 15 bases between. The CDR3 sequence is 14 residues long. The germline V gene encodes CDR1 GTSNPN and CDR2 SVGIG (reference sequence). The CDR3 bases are TGTGCCTGGAAGACGATACCTTTGGACTATGGCTACACCTTC. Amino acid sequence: CAWKTIPLDYGYTF.

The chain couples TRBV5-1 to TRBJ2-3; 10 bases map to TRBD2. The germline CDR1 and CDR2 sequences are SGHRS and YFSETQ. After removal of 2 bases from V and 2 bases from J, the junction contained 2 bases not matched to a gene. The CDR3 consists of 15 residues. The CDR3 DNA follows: TGCGCCAGCAGCTTCAGCGGGGGGGCCACAGATACGCAGTATTTT. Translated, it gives CASSFSGGATDTQYF.

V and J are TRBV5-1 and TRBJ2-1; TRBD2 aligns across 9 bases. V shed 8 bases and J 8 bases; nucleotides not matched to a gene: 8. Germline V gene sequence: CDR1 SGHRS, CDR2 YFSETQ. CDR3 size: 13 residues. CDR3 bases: TGCGCCAGTATGATAGCGGGAGCGGATGAGCAGTTCTTC. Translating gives CASMIAGADEQFF.